A single sample gave rise to the 14 T cell receptor beta chains below, sequenced in a study of early T cells in non-severe SARS-CoV-2 infection. TCRdb redid the calling of the 5' RACE reads with MiXCR, one entry per CDR3 protein. Of some 57,000 distinct CDR3 sequences in the sample, roughly 12% are singletons; the top ten hold around 4.5%. The sequenced sample consisted of whole blood. The receptors here all came from an adult who was a healthcare worker with PCR-confirmed SARS-CoV-2 infection or an uninfected control (not recorded which).

The chain carries TRBV5-4 and TRBJ2-5; 9 bases map to TRBD2. The germline V gene encodes CDR1 SGHNT and CDR2 YYREEE (reference sequence). This CDR3 contains 13 residues. V lost 9 bases, J lost 2 bases, and 5 bases stayed unmatched. The CDR3: CATAGGRQETQYF. CDR3 coding DNA: TGTGCCACCGCGGGGGGGCGTCAAGAGACCCAGTACTTC.

This clonotype was picked up a small number of times. The genes are TRBV3-1 and TRBJ2-7, with 8 bases fitting TRBD2. The germline V gene encodes CDR1 LGHDT and CDR2 YNNKEL (reference sequence). There are 14 residues in the CDR3. V shed 1 base, J shed 4 bases, and the junction held 3 bases outside the gene matches. CDR3 nucleotides: TGTGCCAGCAGCCAAGTTGCTAGCGGGTACGAGCAGTACTTC. Protein: CASSQVASGYEQYF.

To note about this clonotype: One end of the junction is discordant with germline, which a read error may explain. The V and J genes are TRBV20-1 and TRBJ1-2; 7 nucleotides align to TRBD1. This CDR3 is 14 amino acids long. Germline V CDR1 and CDR2: DFQATT, SNEGSKA (reference sequence). The CDR3 region is CSTRDIQGMNGYTF. The CDR3 DNA reads TGCAGTACTAGAGATATACAGGGGATGAATGGCTACACCTTC.

The table lists this clonotype with a few counts. The CDR3 reads CASSSGQPYEQYF. CDR3 in DNA: TGTGCCAGCAGTTCCGGGCAGCCCTACGAGCAGTACTTC. The V call is TRBV28, the J call TRBJ2-7; D gene uncertain. V lost 4 bases and J 2 bases, leaving 9 bases between the germline ends. The CDR3 totals 13 residues. Germline V gene data show CDR1 as MDHEN and CDR2 as SYDVKM.

This clonotype was detected a few times. The J gene is TRBJ2-7, the V gene TRBV29-1; D is unclear. V was trimmed by 0 bases and J by 1 base, leaving 10 bases between them. This CDR3 is built from 14 residues. The germline V gene encodes CDR1 SQVTM and CDR2 ANQGSEA. The CDR3 sequence: CSVEDRQLSYEQYF. In DNA form, the CDR3 reads TGCAGCGTTGAAGACCGGCAGCTTTCCTACGAGCAGTACTTC.

In its sample, this clonotype was seen many times. The rearrangement links TRBV7-8 to TRBJ1-2; TRBD1 matches at 9 bases. CDR1 and CDR2 (germline): SGHVS, FQNEAQ. The CDR3 extends over 14 amino acids. J lost 5 bases, V lost 8 bases, and 9 bases had no gene match. In DNA, the CDR3 is TGTGCCAGCTCCGCCCATGGACAGGGGTATGGCTACACCTTC. It is translated as CASSAHGQGYGYTF. The variable domain in full, with the rest retrieved from reference TRBV7-8 and TRBJ1-2, is GAGVSQSPRYKVAKRGQDVALRCDPISGHVSLFWYQQALGQGPEFLTYFQNEAQLDKSGLPSDRFFAERPEGSVSTLKIQRTQQEDSAVYLCASSAHGQGYGYTFGSGTRLTVV.

This clonotype has only a few counts. This chain links TRBV29-1 with TRBJ2-3; D gene unclear. This CDR3 contains 11 residues. Germline CDR1 reads SQVTM; CDR2 reads ANQGSEA. Trimming cost V 6 bases and J 2 bases, with 6 bases left between them. The CDR3 spells CSVAFTDTQYF. In DNA form, the CDR3 reads TGCAGCGTCGCCTTCACAGATACGCAGTATTTT.

This clonotype was recorded at least ten times. The chain has TRBV11-2 and TRBJ2-7; maybe TRBD2 (6 bases). Germline CDR1 and CDR2: SGHAT and FQNNGV. This CDR3 contains 14 residues. The V gene lost 6 bases and the J gene lost 5 bases, with 17 bases spanning the gap. DNA of the CDR3: TGTGCCAGCAGAAACCGGGAGCGTAAGAACGAGCAGTACTTC. Translation gives CASRNRERKNEQYF.

In this sample, this clonotype turned up a few times. The chain recombines TRBV7-8 with TRBJ1-3, with a weak D call TRBD1 (5 bases). Trimming removed 6 bases at V and 4 bases at J, with 16 bases between. Germline V lookup: CDR1 SGHVS, CDR2 FQNEAQ. This CDR3 spans 15 amino acids. CDR3 sequence reads: CASSPPDSLGNTIYF. The CDR3 nucleotides are TGTGCCAGCAGTCCACCCGACAGTCTCGGAAACACCATATATTTT.

In its sample, this clonotype was seen a few times. The chain joins TRBV7-3 to TRBJ1-5, with D perhaps matching TRBD1 (5 bases). The CDR3 spans 17 residues. The V end was cut by 4 bases, the J end by 1 base, with 17 bases between. The germline V gene has CDR1 SGHTA and CDR2 FQGTGA. This CDR3 is CASSSPIQGSSNQPQHF. The CDR3, as DNA: TGTGCCAGCAGCTCCCCGATCCAGGGTAGCAGCAATCAGCCCCAGCATTTT. Full variable domain (outside the CDR3, taken from reference TRBV7-3 and TRBJ1-5): GAGVSQTPSNKVTEKGKYVELRCDPISGHTALYWYRQSLGQGPEFLIYFQGTGAADDSGLPNDRFFAVRPEGSVSTLKIQRTERGDSAVYLCASSSPIQGSSNQPQHFGDGTRLSIL.

This rearrangement joins TRBV7-9 to TRBJ2-3; TRBD2 matches 10 bases. CDR1 is SEHNR, CDR2 FQNEAQ, per germline (reference sequence). The V segment lost 0 bases and the J segment 2 bases; nucleotides outside the gene matches: 5. The CDR3 runs to 17 residues. CDR3 coding DNA: TGTGCCAGCAGCTTAGCCGGGACTAGCGACAACACAGATACGCAGTATTTT. Its protein is CASSLAGTSDNTDTQYF.

The rearrangement links TRBV18 to TRBJ2-2; D ambiguous. The CDR3 is 16 amino acids. Trimming pared 3 bases from V and 0 bases from J, leaving 11 bases between. Germline V gives CDR1 KGHSH, CDR2 LQKENI. The CDR3 protein is CASSPGGFANTGELFF. CDR3 coding DNA: TGTGCCAGCTCACCGGGTGGCTTCGCGAACACCGGGGAGCTGTTTTTT.

V usage is TRBV29-1 and J usage is TRBJ2-7; no definite D call. CDR1 is SQVTM, CDR2 ANQGSEA, per germline. The V gene lost 5 bases and the J gene lost 4 bases, with 9 bases spanning the gap. The CDR3 consists of 11 residues. CDR3 amino acids: CSVRTYYEQYF. Written as DNA, the CDR3 is TGCAGCGTTAGGACCTATTACGAGCAGTACTTC.

This clonotype has more than one count but fewer than ten. For the CDR3, the DNA is TGCAGTGCTAGAGATTATCTGGGGGCAGATACGCAGTATTTT. Its translation is CSARDYLGADTQYF. This rearrangement joins TRBV20-1 to TRBJ2-3, with D possibly called TRBD1 or TRBD2 (5 bases each). The germline gives CDR1 DFQATT, CDR2 SNEGSKA (reference sequence). Deletions cut 0 bases from V and 4 bases from J, with 11 bases between. The CDR3 is 14 amino acids.